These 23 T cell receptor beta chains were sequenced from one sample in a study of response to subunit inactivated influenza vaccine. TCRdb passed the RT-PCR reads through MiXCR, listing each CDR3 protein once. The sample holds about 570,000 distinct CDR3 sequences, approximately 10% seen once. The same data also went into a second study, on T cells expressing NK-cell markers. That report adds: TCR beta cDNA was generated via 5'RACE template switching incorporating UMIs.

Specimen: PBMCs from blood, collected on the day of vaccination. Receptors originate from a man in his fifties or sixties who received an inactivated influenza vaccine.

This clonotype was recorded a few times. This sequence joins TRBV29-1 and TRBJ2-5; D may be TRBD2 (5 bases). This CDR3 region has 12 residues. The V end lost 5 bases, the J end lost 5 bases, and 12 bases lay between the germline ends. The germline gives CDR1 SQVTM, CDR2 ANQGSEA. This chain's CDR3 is CSVSASRETQYF. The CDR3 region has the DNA TGCAGCGTTTCGGCTAGCCGCGAGACCCAGTACTTC.

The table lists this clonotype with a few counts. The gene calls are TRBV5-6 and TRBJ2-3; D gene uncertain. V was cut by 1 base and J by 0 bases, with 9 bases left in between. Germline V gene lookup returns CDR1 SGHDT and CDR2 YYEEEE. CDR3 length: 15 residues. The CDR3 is CASSLPGDSTDTQYF. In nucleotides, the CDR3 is TGTGCCAGCAGCTTGCCTGGGGATAGCACAGATACGCAGTATTTT.

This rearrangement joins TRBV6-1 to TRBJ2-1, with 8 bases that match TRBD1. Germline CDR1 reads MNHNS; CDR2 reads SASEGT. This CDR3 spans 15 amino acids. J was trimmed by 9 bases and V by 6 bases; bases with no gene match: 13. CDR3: CASRLTGATVGEQFF. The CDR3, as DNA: TGTGCCAGCAGATTGACAGGGGCCACTGTTGGTGAGCAGTTCTTC.

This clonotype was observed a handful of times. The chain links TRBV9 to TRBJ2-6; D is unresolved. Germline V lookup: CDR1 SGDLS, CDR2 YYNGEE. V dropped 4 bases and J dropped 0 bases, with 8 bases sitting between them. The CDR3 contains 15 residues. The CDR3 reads CASSPIYSGANVLTF. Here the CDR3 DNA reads TGTGCCAGCAGCCCTATTTACTCTGGGGCCAACGTCCTGACTTTC. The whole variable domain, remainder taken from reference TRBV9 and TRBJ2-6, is DSGVTQTPKHLITATGQRVTLRCSPRSGDLSVYWYQQSLDQGLQFLIQYYNGEERAKGNILERFSAQQFPDLHSELNLSSLELGDSALYFCASSPIYSGANVLTFGAGSRLTVL.

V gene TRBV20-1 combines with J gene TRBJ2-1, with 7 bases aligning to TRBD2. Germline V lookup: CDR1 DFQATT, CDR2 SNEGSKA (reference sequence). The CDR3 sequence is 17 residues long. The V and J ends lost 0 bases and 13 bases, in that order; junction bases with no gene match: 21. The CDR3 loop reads CSARDKLSGVSFLYQFF. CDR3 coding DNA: TGCAGTGCTAGAGATAAGTTGAGCGGGGTTTCGTTTTTGTATCAGTTCTTC.

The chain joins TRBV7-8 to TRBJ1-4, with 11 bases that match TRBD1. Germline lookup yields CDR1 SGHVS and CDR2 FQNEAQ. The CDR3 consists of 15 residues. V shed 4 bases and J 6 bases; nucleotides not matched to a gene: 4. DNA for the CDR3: TGTGCCAGCAGCTCAGGACAGGGGGCCCATGAAAAACTGTTTTTT. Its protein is CASSSGQGAHEKLFF.

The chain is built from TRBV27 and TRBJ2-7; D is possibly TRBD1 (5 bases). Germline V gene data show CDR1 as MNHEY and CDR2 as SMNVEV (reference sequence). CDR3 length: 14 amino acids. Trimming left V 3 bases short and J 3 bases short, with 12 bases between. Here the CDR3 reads CASSFFRRGYEQYF. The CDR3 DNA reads TGTGCCAGCAGTTTCTTCCGTAGGGGCTACGAGCAGTACTTC.

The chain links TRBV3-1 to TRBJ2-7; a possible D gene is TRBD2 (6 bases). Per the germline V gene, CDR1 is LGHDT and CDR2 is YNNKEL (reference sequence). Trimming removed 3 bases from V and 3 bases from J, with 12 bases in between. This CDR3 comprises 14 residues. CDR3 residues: CASSQGGSGYEQYF. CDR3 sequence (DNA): TGTGCCAGCAGCCAGGGGGGATCGGGCTACGAGCAGTACTTC.

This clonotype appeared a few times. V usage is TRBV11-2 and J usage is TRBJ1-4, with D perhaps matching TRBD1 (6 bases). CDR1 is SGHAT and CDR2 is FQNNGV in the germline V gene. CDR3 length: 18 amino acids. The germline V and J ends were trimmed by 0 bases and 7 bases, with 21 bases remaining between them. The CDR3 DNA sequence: TGTGCCAGCAGCTTAGACGGCGCGGGATGGGGGCGCGGTGAAAAACTGTTTTTT. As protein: CASSLDGAGWGRGEKLFF.

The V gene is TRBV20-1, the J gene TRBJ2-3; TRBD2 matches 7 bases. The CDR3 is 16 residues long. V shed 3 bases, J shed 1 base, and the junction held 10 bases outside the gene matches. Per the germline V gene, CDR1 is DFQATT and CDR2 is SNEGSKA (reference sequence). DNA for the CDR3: TGCAGTGCTAGTATGAGACTAGCTGTGGGCACAGATACGCAGTATTTT. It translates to CSASMRLAVGTDTQYF.

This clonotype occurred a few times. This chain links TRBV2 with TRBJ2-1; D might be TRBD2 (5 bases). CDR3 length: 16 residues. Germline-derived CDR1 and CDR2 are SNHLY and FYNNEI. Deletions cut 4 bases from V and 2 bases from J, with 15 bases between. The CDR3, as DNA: TGTGCCAGCAGTGGCGAGGGAGCGGACGCCTACAATGAGCAGTTCTTC. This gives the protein CASSGEGADAYNEQFF.

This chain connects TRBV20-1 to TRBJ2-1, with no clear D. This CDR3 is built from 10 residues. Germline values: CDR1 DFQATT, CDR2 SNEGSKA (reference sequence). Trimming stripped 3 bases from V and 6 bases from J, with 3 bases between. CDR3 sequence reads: CSASINEQFF. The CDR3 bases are TGCAGTGCTAGTATCAATGAGCAGTTCTTC.

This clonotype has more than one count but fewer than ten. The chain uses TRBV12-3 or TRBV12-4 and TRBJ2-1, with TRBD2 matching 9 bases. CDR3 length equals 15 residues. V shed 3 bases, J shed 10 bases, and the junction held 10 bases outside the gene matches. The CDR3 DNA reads TGTGCCAGCAGTTTTAGCCTAGCGGGAAGCCTGGAGCAGTTCTTC. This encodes CASSFSLAGSLEQFF.

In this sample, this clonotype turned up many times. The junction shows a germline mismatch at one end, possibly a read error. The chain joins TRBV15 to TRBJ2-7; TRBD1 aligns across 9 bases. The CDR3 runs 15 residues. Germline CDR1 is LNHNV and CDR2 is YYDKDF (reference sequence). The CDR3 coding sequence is TGTGCCACCAGCGGAGGGACAGGGACCTCCAACGAGCAGTACTTC. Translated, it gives CATSGGTGTSNEQYF.

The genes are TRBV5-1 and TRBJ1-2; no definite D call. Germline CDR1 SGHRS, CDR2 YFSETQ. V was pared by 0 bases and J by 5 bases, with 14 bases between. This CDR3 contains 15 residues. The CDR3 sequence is CASSLDLGLVYGYTF. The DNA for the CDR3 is TGCGCCAGCAGCTTGGATCTGGGTTTAGTTTATGGCTACACCTTC.

CDR3: CASSRDGNRETQYF. The CDR3 DNA reads TGTGCCAGCAGCCGGGATGGTAATAGGGAGACCCAGTACTTC. The chain combines TRBV7-2 with TRBJ2-5, with D perhaps TRBD2 (5 bases). This CDR3 has 14 residues. V was pared by 5 bases and J by 5 bases, with 15 bases between. Germline lookup yields CDR1 SGHTA and CDR2 FQGNSA.

The CDR3 nucleotides are TGTGCCTGGAGTGTACTAGCGGGAGCCTTCAATGAGCAGTTCTTC. Its translation: CAWSVLAGAFNEQFF. The chain links TRBV30 to TRBJ2-1; 11 nucleotides agree with TRBD2. V dropped 0 bases and J dropped 6; count of bases not matched to a gene: 4. The CDR3 consists of 15 residues. Looked up from germline, CDR1 is GTSNPN and CDR2 is SVGIG (reference sequence).

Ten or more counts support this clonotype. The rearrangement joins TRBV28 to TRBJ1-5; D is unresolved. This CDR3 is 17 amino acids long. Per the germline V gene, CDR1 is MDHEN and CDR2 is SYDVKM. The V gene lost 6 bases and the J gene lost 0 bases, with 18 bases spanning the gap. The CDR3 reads CASSPIKWAPSNQPQHF. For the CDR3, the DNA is TGTGCCAGCAGCCCCATAAAGTGGGCTCCTAGCAATCAGCCCCAGCATTTT.

The CDR3 is CASSHFRTDTHQETQYF. Written as DNA, the CDR3 is TGCGCCAGCAGCCACTTCAGGACCGATACCCATCAAGAGACCCAGTACTTC. The chain recombines TRBV4-3 with TRBJ2-5; D is unresolved. V dropped 3 bases and J dropped 2 bases, with 19 bases sitting between them. This CDR3 spans 17 amino acids. The germline V gene encodes CDR1 LGHNA and CDR2 YSLEER.

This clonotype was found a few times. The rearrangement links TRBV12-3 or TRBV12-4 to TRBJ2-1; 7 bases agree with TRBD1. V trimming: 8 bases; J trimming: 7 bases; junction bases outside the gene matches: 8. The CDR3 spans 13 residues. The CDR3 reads CASGRRGPNEQFF. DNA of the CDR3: TGTGCCAGCGGAAGAAGGGGGCCAAATGAGCAGTTCTTC.

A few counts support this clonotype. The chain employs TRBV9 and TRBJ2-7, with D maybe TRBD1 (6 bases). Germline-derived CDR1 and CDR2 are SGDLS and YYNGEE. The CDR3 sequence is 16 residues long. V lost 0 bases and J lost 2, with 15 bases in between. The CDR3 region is CASSVAKTGSPYEQYF. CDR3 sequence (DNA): TGTGCCAGCAGCGTAGCTAAAACAGGGAGTCCCTACGAGCAGTACTTC.

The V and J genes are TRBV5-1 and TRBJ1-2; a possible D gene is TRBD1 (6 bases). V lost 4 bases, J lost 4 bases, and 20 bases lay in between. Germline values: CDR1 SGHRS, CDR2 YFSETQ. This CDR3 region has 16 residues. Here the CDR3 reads CASSPKAGVNTYGYTF. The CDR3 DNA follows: TGCGCCAGCAGCCCGAAGGCAGGGGTCAATACCTATGGCTACACCTTC.

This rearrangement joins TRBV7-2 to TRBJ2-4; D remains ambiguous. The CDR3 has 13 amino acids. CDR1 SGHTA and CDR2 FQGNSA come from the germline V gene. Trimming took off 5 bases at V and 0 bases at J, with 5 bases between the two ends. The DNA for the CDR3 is TGTGCCAGCAGCAATGTAGCCAAAAACATTCAGTACTTC. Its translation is CASSNVAKNIQYF.